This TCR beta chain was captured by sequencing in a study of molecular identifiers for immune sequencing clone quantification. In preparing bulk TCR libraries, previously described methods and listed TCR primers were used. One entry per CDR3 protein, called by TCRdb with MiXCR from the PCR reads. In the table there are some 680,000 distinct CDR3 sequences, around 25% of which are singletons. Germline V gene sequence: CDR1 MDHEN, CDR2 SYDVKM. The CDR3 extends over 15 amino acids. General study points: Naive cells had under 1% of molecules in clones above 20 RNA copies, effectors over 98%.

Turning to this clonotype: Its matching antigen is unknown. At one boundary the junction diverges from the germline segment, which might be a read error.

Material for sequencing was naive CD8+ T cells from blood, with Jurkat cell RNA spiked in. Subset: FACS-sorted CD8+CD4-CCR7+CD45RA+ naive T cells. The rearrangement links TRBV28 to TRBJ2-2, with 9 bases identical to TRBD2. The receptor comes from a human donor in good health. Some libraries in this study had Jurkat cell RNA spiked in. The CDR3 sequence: CASTAGTSYTGEPFF. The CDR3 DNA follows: TGTGCCAGCACCGCCGGGACTAGCTACACCGGGGAGCCGTTTTTT.